Here is one TCR beta chain with its context. What it recognizes is unknown. Germline loops: CDR1 SGHAT, CDR2 FQNNGV. V lost 5 bases, J lost 4 bases, and 8 bases stayed unmatched. This CDR3 region has 15 residues. The entry originates in a study of T cell repertoires in cytomegalovirus infection. Study background: Recently identified HLA-C-restricted CMV epitopes were among the peptides used. Findings of the study overall: The ex vivo response was dominated by HLA-C-restricted CMV-specific TCR beta clonotypes.

MiXCR was run by TCRdb on the reads, yielding one entry per CDR3 protein. This table holds roughly 51,000 distinct CDR3 sequences, 20% found once. The clonotype was recovered from a human donor in good health (CMV status not recorded). Some clones in this sample may be carry-over from other donors' samples. The chain combines TRBV11-2 with TRBJ1-1; 9 positions agree with TRBD1. The material sequenced was CD8+ T cells from cultured PBMCs, taken from culture after CMV antigen stimulation. CDR3 protein: CASSLSGTGSTEAFF. The CDR3 region has the DNA TGTGCCAGCAGCCTTTCTGGGACAGGGAGCACTGAAGCTTTCTTT. The full variable domain, with the rest looked up from reference TRBV11-2 and TRBJ1-1, is EAGVAQSPRYKIIEKRQSVAFWCNPISGHATLYWYQQILGQGPKLLIQFQNNGVVDDSQLPKDRFSAERLKGVDSTLKIQPAKLEDSAVYLCASSLSGTGSTEAFFGQGTRLTVV.